Shown below are 19 T cell receptor beta chains from a single sample sequenced in a study of blood T cell repertoires in COVID-19. TCRdb's copy holds only in-frame clones and misses some; the assay was immunoSEQ multiplex PCR. This sample carries a few hundred thousand clones, more than 75% of them seen once, and the ten largest clones take more than 0.95%. Source material: PBMCs or T cells enriched from blood (not recorded which). The receptors come from a woman younger than 35 who had recovered from COVID-19.

Only one count was recorded for this clone. This rearrangement joins TRBV5-1 to TRBJ2-7; D may be TRBD2 (5 bases). The CDR3 is 12 residues long. CDR1 is SGHRS and CDR2 is YFSETQ in the germline V gene. Between the trimmed V and J ends, which lost 1 base and 6 bases, there was a span of 8 bases. The CDR3 is CASSLSSGEQYF. The DNA of the CDR3 is TGCGCCAGCAGCTTGTCCAGCGGCGAGCAGTACTTC.

The gene calls are TRBV30 and TRBJ2-6; D is possibly TRBD1 (6 bases). The V and J ends lost 0 bases and 0 bases respectively, with 9 bases between them. Germline lookup yields CDR1 GTSNPN and CDR2 SVGIG (reference sequence). The CDR3 has 16 amino acids. In DNA form, the CDR3 reads TGTGCCTGGAGTGTAACAGGGCCCTCTGGGGCCAACGTCCTGACTTTC. Protein: CAWSVTGPSGANVLTF.

DNA for the CDR3: TGCGCCAGCAGTGAGTCGGGGGGAGGCGAGCAGTTCTTC. Amino acid sequence: CASSESGGGEQFF. This chain uses TRBV10-2 with TRBJ2-1, with D possibly TRBD2 on 6 matching bases. This CDR3 has 13 amino acids. The V gene's germline CDR1 is WSHSY and CDR2 SAAADI. Trimming removed 0 bases from V and 10 bases from J, with 10 bases in between.

V gene TRBV27 combines with J gene TRBJ1-6; D not resolved. V lost 3 bases, J lost 7 bases, and 13 bases lay in between. The CDR3 sequence is 15 residues long. The germline CDR1 and CDR2 sequences are MNHEY and SMNVEV (reference sequence). The CDR3 region is CASSLGAQTNSPLHF. The CDR3 nucleotides are TGTGCCAGCAGTTTGGGAGCCCAAACCAATTCACCCCTCCACTTT.

The rearrangement uses TRBV5-8 and TRBJ1-1; D is ambiguous. Between the trimmed V and J ends, which lost 2 bases and 5 bases, there was a span of 13 bases. Germline V gene lookup returns CDR1 SGHTS and CDR2 YDEGEE. The CDR3 totals 14 residues. CDR3 protein: CASSLGLGGTEAFF. In DNA, the CDR3 is TGTGCCAGCAGCTTAGGGTTGGGAGGGACTGAAGCTTTCTTT. The complete variable domain, with remaining parts taken from reference TRBV5-8 and TRBJ1-1, reads EAGVTQSPTHLIKTRGQQATLRCSPISGHTSVYWYQQALGLGLQFLLWYDEGEERNRGNFPPRFSGRQFPNYSSELNVNALELEDSALYLCASSLGLGGTEAFFGQGTRLTVV.

The rearrangement joins TRBV19 to TRBJ1-5; TRBD1 might be the D (6 bases). The length of the CDR3 is 15 residues. The V and J ends lost 5 bases and 0 bases respectively, with 11 bases between them. CDR1 is LNHDA and CDR2 is SQIVND in the germline V gene (reference sequence). CDR3 residues: CASSRGASSNQPQHF. CDR3 bases: TGTGCCAGTAGTCGGGGGGCTAGTAGCAATCAGCCCCAGCATTTT.

The rearrangement joins TRBV7-8 to TRBJ1-5, with 8 bases lining up with TRBD1. CDR3 size: 16 residues. CDR1 is SGHVS and CDR2 is FQNEAQ in the germline V gene. J lost 2 bases, V lost 5 bases, and 8 bases had no gene match. This chain's CDR3 is CASSTPDRDRNQPQHF. The CDR3 DNA reads TGTGCCAGCAGCACCCCGGACAGGGATCGCAATCAGCCCCAGCATTTT.

The chain has TRBV10-2 and TRBJ1-3; weak D call: TRBD1 (6 bases). V lost 3 bases and J 4 bases, leaving 10 bases between the germline ends. The germline gives CDR1 WSHSY, CDR2 SAAADI. The CDR3 extends over 14 amino acids. This CDR3 reads CASSEAGGGNTIYF. The CDR3 nucleotides are TGCGCCAGCAGTGAAGCGGGGGGCGGAAACACCATATATTTT.

A remark on this clone: Different DNA sequences within this sample yield the same CDR3. The chain has TRBV2 and TRBJ2-5, with no clear D. The germline V gene has CDR1 SNHLY and CDR2 FYNNEI. This CDR3 is 11 amino acids long. V lost 6 bases and J 2 bases, leaving 4 bases between the germline ends. For the CDR3, the DNA is TGTGCCAGCAGCGTACAAGAGACCCAGTACTTC. Its protein product is CASSVQETQYF. The full variable domain, rest sourced from reference TRBV2 and TRBJ2-5, is EPEVTQTPSHQVTQMGQEVILRCVPISNHLYFYWYRQILGQKVEFLVSFYNNEISEKSEIFDDQFSVERPDGSNFTLKIRSTKLEDSAMYFCASSVQETQYFGPGTRLLVL.

The table lists this clone with a count of one. The gene calls are TRBV2 and TRBJ1-5; D is unresolved. The germline V and J ends were trimmed by 3 bases and 4 bases, with 7 bases remaining between them. The CDR3 runs 13 residues. Germline-derived CDR1 and CDR2 are SNHLY and FYNNEI. The CDR3, as DNA: TGTGCCAGCAGTGAGCACAATAATCAGCCCCAGCATTTT. Its protein is CASSEHNNQPQHF.

The chain joins TRBV30 to TRBJ2-1; 9 bases match TRBD1. J was trimmed by 4 bases and V by 2 bases; bases with no gene match: 6. The CDR3 has 15 residues. Germline CDR1 and CDR2: GTSNPN and SVGIG (reference sequence). The CDR3 DNA is TGTGCCTGGAGTCCGGGGGACAGGGATTACAATGAGCAGTTCTTC. It is translated as CAWSPGDRDYNEQFF.

V is TRBV2 and J is TRBJ1-6; the D is unclear. The V end lost 6 bases, the J end lost 7 bases, and 4 bases lay between the germline ends. Germline-derived CDR1 and CDR2 are SNHLY and FYNNEI. The CDR3 loop spans 11 amino acids. This chain's CDR3 is CASRRNSPLHF. CDR3 in DNA: TGTGCCAGCAGGAGGAATTCACCCCTCCACTTT.

The chain combines TRBV7-8 with TRBJ2-3; D gene unclear. Germline V gene data show CDR1 as SGHVS and CDR2 as FQNEAQ. This CDR3 has 14 residues. Trimming cost V 3 bases and J 0 bases, with 7 bases left between them. In nucleotides, the CDR3 is TGTGCCAGCAGCTTGGCTGTGAGCACAGATACGCAGTATTTT. Amino acid sequence: CASSLAVSTDTQYF.

V usage is TRBV19 and J usage is TRBJ2-3; 9 bases agree with TRBD2. Losses at the gene ends were 6 bases for V and 2 bases for J; bases not matched to a gene: 3. Germline CDR1 reads LNHDA; CDR2 reads SQIVND (reference sequence). This CDR3 region has 14 residues. In nucleotides, the CDR3 is TGTGCCAGTAGGACTAGCGGCCACACAGATACGCAGTATTTT. Translated: CASRTSGHTDTQYF.

The chain combines TRBV7-9 with TRBJ1-3; D remains unclear. V was clipped by 2 bases and J by 0 bases, with 5 bases between them. The CDR3 sequence is 14 residues long. In germline, CDR1 is SEHNR, CDR2 FQNEAQ (reference sequence). The CDR3 spells CASSLQNSGNTIYF. The CDR3 DNA sequence: TGTGCCAGCAGCTTACAGAACTCTGGAAACACCATATATTTT.

The chain carries TRBV3-1 (or the pseudogene TRBV3-2) and TRBJ1-1; D is unclear. Germline CDR1 and CDR2: LGHDT and YNNKEL (reference sequence). Trimming removed 0 bases at V and 4 bases at J, with 15 bases between. The CDR3 loop spans 16 amino acids. Here the CDR3 reads CASSQEKEGPGTEAFF. In nucleotides, the CDR3 is TGTGCCAGCAGCCAAGAGAAGGAGGGTCCTGGCACTGAAGCTTTCTTT.

The J gene is TRBJ1-4, the V gene TRBV11-3; 10 bases agree with TRBD1. CDR3 length: 15 amino acids. Germline V lookup: CDR1 SGHNT, CDR2 YENEEA. The V segment lost 5 bases and the J segment 7 bases; nucleotides outside the gene matches: 7. DNA of the CDR3: TGTGCCAGCAGCCGGCCGGGACAGGGGTGTGAAAAACTGTTTTTT. Encoded protein: CASSRPGQGCEKLFF.

V and J are TRBV7-2 and TRBJ1-1, with D unresolved. The V gene's germline CDR1 is SGHTA and CDR2 FQGNSA. V was shortened by 3 bases and J by 0 bases, with 5 bases between the two germline ends. The CDR3 runs to 13 residues. CDR3 DNA: TGTGCCAGCAGCTTTCGTTTGAACACTGAAGCTTTCTTT. It specifies CASSFRLNTEAFF. Looking up the rest from reference TRBV7-2 and TRBJ1-1 gives the full variable domain: GAGVSQSPSNKVTEKGKDVELRCDPISGHTALYWYRQSLGQGLEFLIYFQGNSAPDKSGLPSDRFSAERTGGSVSTLTIQRTQQEDSAVYLCASSFRLNTEAFFGQGTRLTVV.

V usage is TRBV19 and J usage is TRBJ1-6; the D is unclear. This CDR3 is built from 15 residues. Germline loops: CDR1 LNHDA, CDR2 SQIVND (reference sequence). Trimming left V 5 bases short and J 7 bases short, with 15 bases between. CDR3 in DNA: TGTGCCAGTAGTGCGTCCGCCGGCGGCAATTCACCCCTCCACTTT. Encoded protein: CASSASAGGNSPLHF. Full variable domain (remainder filled in from reference TRBV19 and TRBJ1-6): DGGITQSPKYLFRKEGQNVTLSCEQNLNHDAMYWYRQDPGQGLRLIYYSQIVNDFQKGDIAEGYSVSREKKESFPLTVTSAQKNPTAFYLCASSASAGGNSPLHFGNGTRLTVT.